This TCR beta chain was captured by sequencing in a study of coeliac disease. Libraries were prepared by immunoSEQ multiplex PCR; TCRdb keeps only in-frame clonotypes and omits some of them. This sample carries some 1,600 clones, approximately 63% of them seen once, and the ten largest clones take approximately 30%. V lost 3 bases and J 6 bases, leaving 14 bases between the germline ends. CDR1 is LNHDA and CDR2 is SQIVND in the germline V gene (reference sequence). CDR3 size: 15 residues. The source of this sequence is a woman aged 45-65 years with celiac disease on a gluten-free diet. V gene TRBV19 combines with J gene TRBJ2-2; perhaps TRBD1 as D (5 bases). The sample consisted of intraepithelial lymphocytes from the gut. CDR3 sequence (DNA): TGTGCCAGTAGTATTCACCAGGGAATGTCCGGGGAGCTGTTTTTT. It codes for CASSIHQGMSGELFF.